The rows below give T cell receptor beta chains drawn from one sample of a study of T cell responses to AZD1222 COVID-19 vaccine. TCRdb's table, derived via immunoSEQ multiplex PCR, lists solely in-frame clones and lacks some. This table holds 95,000 to 150,000 clones, 85% to 90% found once. Specimen: peripheral blood, collected on day 0 of AZD1222 vaccination. These receptors all stem from an adult in good health. Each CDR3 is given with its conserved first and last residue. D genes are given only for firm matches. Some rows mark clone size as missing; the rest say once, few, many or name a class of expanded clone.

TRBV7-6	TRBJ2-2	NA	TRBD1	TGTGCCAGCAGCTTATATAGGCAGGGGGCCGGGGAGCTGTTTTTT	CASSLYRQGAGELFF
TRBV4-1	TRBJ2-7	NA	NA	TGCGCCAGCAGTCCCTTAGCGGTAATTTCCTACGAGCAGTACTTC	CASSPLAVISYEQYF
TRBV7-6	TRBJ1-5	NA	NA	TGTGCCAGCAGCTTAGGAGGGGTTAATCAGCCCCAGCATTTT	CASSLGGVNQPQHF
TRBV19	TRBJ2-3	NA	NA	TGTGCCAGTAGTATAGGCGAGTGGAGAGATACGCAGTATTTT	CASSIGEWRDTQYF
TRBV7-3	TRBJ1-2	NA	TRBD1	TGTGCCAGCAGCCGCAAACCGGGACAGGGCTATGGCTACACCTTC	CASSRKPGQGYGYTF
TRBV14	TRBJ1-1	few	TRBD1	TGTGCCAGTACACAGGGGCGAGGTTGGGCCACTGAAGCTTTCTTT	CASTQGRGWATEAFF
TRBV6-5	TRBJ1-1	NA	NA	TGTGCCAGCAGTTACTCGGGGGCCCCTAAGTTAGGCTTT	CASSYSGAPKLGF
TRBV4-1	TRBJ1-2	NA	NA	TGCGCCAGCAGCCAATATTTGGGTATACCCACCACGCCAGCTAACTATGGCTACACCTTC	CASSQYLGIPTTPANYGYTF
TRBV6-2/TRBV6-3	TRBJ1-5	NA	TRBD1	TGTGCCAGCAGCCTCAACACAGGGGGCGGGAGCAATCAGCCCCAGCATTTT	CASSLNTGGGSNQPQHF
TRBV18	TRBJ2-4	NA	NA	TGTGCCAGCTCACCACCGGGGGCGTTAGCCAAAAACATTCAGTACTTC	CASSPPGALAKNIQYF
TRBV5-4	TRBJ1-3	NA	NA	TGTGTCAGCAGCATTGGAGGGGGGGCTGGAAACACCATATATTTT	CVSSIGGGAGNTIYF
TRBV12-5	TRBJ2-2	few	NA	TGTGCTAGTGGTTTGATCCGGGGTATTGCCGGGGAGCTGTTTTTT	CASGLIRGIAGELFF
TRBV6-5	TRBJ1-1	NA	NA	TGTGCCAGCAGTATCAAGGCGAACACTGAAGCTTTCTTT	CASSIKANTEAFF
TRBV3-1/TRBV3-2	TRBJ2-7	NA	TRBD2	TGTGCCAGCAGCCAAGTGGGGGAGGGACCCGTCGAGCAGTACTTC	CASSQVGEGPVEQYF
TRBV19	TRBJ1-2	NA	NA	TGTGCCAGCGCCCAGGCTAGGGCGGACTATGGCTACACCTTC	CASAQARADYGYTF
TRBV9	TRBJ2-1	NA	NA	TGTGCCAGCAGCGCCCTGTGGGCAGGGGACAATGAGCAGTTCTTC	CASSALWAGDNEQFF
TRBV6-2/TRBV6-3	TRBJ2-3	NA	NA	TGTGCCAGCAGTTACTTACCGATCCGACCCACAGATACGCAGTATTTT	CASSYLPIRPTDTQYF
TRBV4-2	TRBJ2-6	NA	NA	TGTGCCAGCAGCCAAGAAGGTGGCCGATCTGGGGCCAACGTCCTGACTTTC	CASSQEGGRSGANVLTF
TRBV7-8	TRBJ1-4	NA	NA	TGTGCCAGCAGCTTAGCCAGGGGTTATAATGAAAAACTGTTTTTT	CASSLARGYNEKLFF
TRBV3-1/TRBV3-2	TRBJ1-1	NA	NA	TGTGCCAGCAGCCCTCCCAGTCATGGCCCGAACACTGAAGCTTTCTTT	CASSPPSHGPNTEAFF
TRBV7-2	TRBJ1-5	NA	NA	TGTGCCAGCAGCTACCCCAACAATCAGCCCCAGCATTTT	CASSYPNNQPQHF
TRBV7-9	TRBJ2-7	NA	NA	TGTGCCAGCAGCTTATTTTCTAGTCCGGATCCCAGCTCCTACGAGCAGTACTTC	CASSLFSSPDPSSYEQYF
TRBV18	TRBJ1-2	NA	TRBD1	TGTGCCAGCTCACCTAACAGGGGAATTTTGGACTATGGCTACACCTTC	CASSPNRGILDYGYTF
TRBV19	TRBJ1-5	NA	TRBD1	TGTGCCAGTAGTATAACCGGGACAGGCTATAGCAATCAGCCCCAGCATTTT	CASSITGTGYSNQPQHF
TRBV7-2	TRBJ1-1	NA	TRBD1	TGTGCCAGCAGCCCGCTGACAGGGGGCCACGCTTTCTTT	CASSPLTGGHAFF
TRBV7-3	TRBJ2-1	NA	TRBD2	TGTGCCAGCAGCGCCGGGACTAGATTCAATGAGCAGTTCTTC	CASSAGTRFNEQFF